The 9 T cell receptor beta chains presented below share a single source sample, sequenced in a study of cytomegalovirus exposure and HLA in healthy donors. Using immunoSEQ multiplex PCR, the repertoire was profiled, and TCRdb retains in-frame clones only, with some absent. The table records 200,000 to 300,000 clones, around nine tenths of them present only once. Input material: PBMCs. Source of these receptors: a man between 18 and 35 years old in good health and CMV-seronegative.

This clone was detected only a few times. This chain uses TRBV7-9 with TRBJ1-1; D remains ambiguous. CDR3 size: 13 residues. The V and J ends lost 5 bases and 1 base respectively, with 8 bases between them. Germline V gene lookup returns CDR1 SEHNR and CDR2 FQNEAQ (reference sequence). The chain's CDR3 is CASSPPSNTEAFF. The CDR3 bases are TGTGCCAGCAGCCCCCCATCGAACACTGAAGCTTTCTTT. The full variable domain, completed using reference TRBV7-9 and TRBJ1-1, is DTGVSQNPRHKITKRGQNVTFRCDPISEHNRLYWYRQTLGQGPEFLTYFQNEAQLEKSRLLSDRFSAERPKGSFSTLEIQRTEQGDSAMYLCASSPPSNTEAFFGQGTRLTVV.

CDR3 in amino acids: CASTIGVSPLHF. Written as DNA, the CDR3 is TGTGCCAGCACCATCGGGGTTTCACCCCTCCACTTT. The chain couples TRBV28 to TRBJ1-6; D is unresolved. The CDR3 sequence is 12 residues long. Per the germline V gene, CDR1 is MDHEN and CDR2 is SYDVKM. V was shortened by 7 bases and J by 9 bases, with 10 bases between the two germline ends.

This rearrangement joins TRBV9 to TRBJ2-1, with D unresolved. The ends were cut back, 0 bases at V and 8 bases at J, with 18 bases in the middle. CDR1 SGDLS and CDR2 YYNGEE come from the germline V gene. The CDR3 has 16 amino acids. CDR3 amino acids: CASSVDGVYEAHEQFF. DNA for the CDR3: TGTGCCAGCAGCGTAGACGGAGTTTATGAAGCCCATGAGCAGTTCTTC.

The rearrangement uses TRBV7-3 and TRBJ2-3; maybe TRBD2 (6 bases). The germline V gene has CDR1 SGHTA and CDR2 FQGTGA. Trimming took 2 bases from V and 5 from J, leaving 11 bases between them. The CDR3 length is 14 residues. The CDR3 DNA is TGTGCCAGCAGCTTAGGAGGGCCTGAAGATACGCAGTATTTT. It is translated as CASSLGGPEDTQYF. Supplemented by reference TRBV7-3 and TRBJ2-3, the full variable domain reads GAGVSQTPSNKVTEKGKYVELRCDPISGHTALYWYRQSLGQGPEFLIYFQGTGAADDSGLPNDRFFAVRPEGSVSTLKIQRTERGDSAVYLCASSLGGPEDTQYFGPGTRLTVL.

The chain combines TRBV28 with TRBJ1-2; the D is unclear. The CDR3 runs to 13 residues. V gave up 2 bases and J gave up 5 bases, with 9 bases separating them. Germline-derived CDR1 and CDR2 are MDHEN and SYDVKM. The CDR3 region has the DNA TGTGCCAGCAGTTTAGACGGAGAGTATGGCTACACCTTC. It encodes CASSLDGEYGYTF.

This clone has just a few counts. The chain recombines TRBV20-1 with TRBJ2-3; no definite D call. The V gene lost 6 bases and the J gene lost 2 bases, with 6 bases spanning the gap. Per the germline V gene, CDR1 is DFQATT and CDR2 is SNEGSKA (reference sequence). There are 11 residues in the CDR3. The CDR3, as DNA: TGCAGTGCCCGAGTCACAGATACGCAGTATTTT. It encodes CSARVTDTQYF.

The rearrangement links TRBV7-2 to TRBJ1-5; 7 bases are a match to TRBD1. V dropped 5 bases and J dropped 5; count of bases not matched to a gene: 15. The CDR3 runs 17 residues. Per germline, CDR1 SGHTA and CDR2 FQGNSA. CDR3 amino acids: CASSHYQGEMGYQPQHF. The CDR3 DNA is TGTGCCAGCAGCCACTATCAGGGGGAAATGGGGTATCAGCCCCAGCATTTT.

This chain connects TRBV9 to TRBJ2-1; 7 bases match TRBD2. The CDR3 runs 15 residues. CDR1 SGDLS and CDR2 YYNGEE come from the germline V gene. The V and J ends lost 2 bases and 0 bases, in that order; junction bases with no gene match: 2. Here the CDR3 reads CASSVGGNSYNEQFF. CDR3 in DNA: TGTGCCAGCAGCGTGGGAGGGAACTCCTACAATGAGCAGTTCTTC.

This chain joins TRBV28 and TRBJ2-7; tentative D call: TRBD1 (5 bases). Trimming stripped 3 bases from V and 4 bases from J, with 13 bases between. There are 14 residues in the CDR3. In germline, CDR1 is MDHEN, CDR2 SYDVKM. The CDR3 nucleotides read TGTGCCAGCAGTTTTGCGCAGGGTGATTACGAGCAGTACTTC. Residues: CASSFAQGDYEQYF.